This is a list of T cell receptor beta chains from one sample in a study of CD8 T cells in ankylosing spondylitis. TCRdb passed the 5' RACE reads through MiXCR, listing each CDR3 protein once. Of under 400,000 distinct CDR3 sequences listed, around a tenth are singletons. The sequenced material came from blood, either unsorted or a sorted T cell fraction (not recorded which). The receptor source for this set is a female donor with ankylosing spondylitis or in good health (not recorded which). Each CDR3 is given with its conserved first and last residue. A D gene is named only where the DNA matches it firmly. Not all rows give a size; the values are once, few, many and, for expanded clones, a class.

size	D	V	J	DNA	CDR3
few	NA	TRBV4-1	TRBJ2-3	TGCGCCAGCAGCCAAGGGCGGGATCGCGGAGATACGCAGTATTTT	CASSQGRDRGDTQYF
few	NA	TRBV7-2	TRBJ1-4	TGTGCCAGCAGCAACAGGAGTAATGAAAAACTGTTTTTT	CASSNRSNEKLFF
many	NA	TRBV20-1	TRBJ2-3	TGCAGTGCTAGTGACCCCCATACGCAGTATTTT	CSASDPHTQYF
many	NA	TRBV24-1	TRBJ2-3	TGTGCCACCAGTGTGATACAGGGGGGGACGCAGTATTTT	CATSVIQGGTQYF
many	NA	TRBV7-6	TRBJ1-1	TGTGCCAGCAGCTTAGATGTGGGCCGGAACACTGAAGCTTTCTTT	CASSLDVGRNTEAFF
many	NA	TRBV10-3	TRBJ2-7	TGTGCCATCAGTGAGTCATTGGAGCAGTACTTC	CAISESLEQYF
few	NA	TRBV12-3/TRBV12-4	TRBJ2-1	TGTGCCAGCAGTTTAATCCCAGCCTACTCACCGGGGAATGAGCAGTTCTTC	CASSLIPAYSPGNEQFF
many	TRBD1	TRBV7-6	TRBJ2-5	TGTGCCAGCAGCTTAGCCACCGGACAGGGACAAGAGACCCAGTACTTC	CASSLATGQGQETQYF
few	NA	TRBV28	TRBJ2-1	TGTGCCAGCAGCACCGGGAGGTCAGGGGTATACAATGAGCAGTTCTTC	CASSTGRSGVYNEQFF
few	NA	TRBV7-2	TRBJ2-7	TGTGCCAGCAGTCCAATGGCTAGGTCCTACGAGCAGTACTTC	CASSPMARSYEQYF
many	NA	TRBV12-3/TRBV12-4	TRBJ2-1	TGTGCCAGCAGTTTACGGGGTGGCGGCAGCTCCTACAATGAGCAGTTCTTC	CASSLRGGGSSYNEQFF
many	NA	TRBV5-8	TRBJ1-2	TGTGCCAGCATAAGGTCCCGGGGCCTCTATGGCTACACCTTC	CASIRSRGLYGYTF
many	NA	TRBV15	TRBJ1-5	TGTGCCACCAGCAGAGTGTCTGGAAACTATCAGCCCCAGCATTTT	CATSRVSGNYQPQHF
many	TRBD2	TRBV20-1	TRBJ2-7	TGCAGTGCTAGGGGACTAGCGGGAGATCGCGAGCAGTACTTC	CSARGLAGDREQYF
few	NA	TRBV2	TRBJ2-3	TGTGCCAGCAGTGCTGGCGTCAGCACAGATACGCAGTATTTT	CASSAGVSTDTQYF
many	TRBD2	TRBV20-1	TRBJ2-7	TGCAGTGCCAGGGGAGCGGGAGGTTACGAGCAGTACTTC	CSARGAGGYEQYF
once	NA	TRBV23-1	TRBJ2-1	TGCGCCAGCAGTCAATCGGAGGGACAATTCTTC	CASSQSEGQFF
NA	TRBD1	TRBV16	TRBJ1-3	TGTGCCAGCAGCCAATTGACAGGGGGTAGAAGAAACACCATATATTTT	CASSQLTGGRRNTIYF
many	NA	TRBV28	TRBJ1-6	TGTGCCGTTGGGGGGGGCGCGTCACCCCTCCACTTT	CAVGGGASPLHF
many	NA	TRBV7-2	TRBJ2-3	TGTGCCAGCAGTTCCCCCGGGGATACGCAGTATTTT	CASSSPGDTQYF
NA	NA	TRBV20-1	TRBJ2-3	TGCAGTGCTAGCGGGGGGCCTTCCACCTTCACAGATACGCAGTATTTT	CSASGGPSTFTDTQYF
many	TRBD2	TRBV9	TRBJ2-1	TGTGCCAGCAGCGTATCCCCTGGGCTAGCGGGAGGGGGTGAGCAGTTCTTC	CASSVSPGLAGGGEQFF
many	TRBD2	TRBV20-1	TRBJ2-5	TGCAGTGCTAGAGATGGGACTAGCGCACAAGAGACCCAGTACTTC	CSARDGTSAQETQYF
NA	NA	TRBV29-1	TRBJ2-6	TGCAGCGTTCCTTTTAGGGCCAACGTCCTGACTTTC	CSVPFRANVLTF
many	NA	TRBV20-1	TRBJ1-5	TGCAGTGCTAGTCTGGGCAATCAGCCCCAGCATTTT	CSASLGNQPQHF
many	NA	TRBV5-5	TRBJ2-2	TGTGCCAGCAATCTTGCTTTGGGCGGGGAGCTGTTTTTT	CASNLALGGELFF
few	TRBD1	TRBV11-2	TRBJ2-5	TGTGCCAGCAGCTTGAGGGCCGGGACAGGCCTCCAAGAGACCCAGTACTTC	CASSLRAGTGLQETQYF
few	NA	TRBV27	TRBJ2-5	TGTGCCAGCAGTTTACGACGGGGGAAGCAAGAGACCCAGTACTTC	CASSLRRGKQETQYF
many	NA	TRBV20-1	TRBJ1-3	TGCAGTGCTAGAGATTGGGGTAAACCCGACTCTGGAAACACCATATATTTT	CSARDWGKPDSGNTIYF
few	NA	TRBV18	TRBJ1-1	TGTGCCAGCTCACCCTCTAGGAGCATGAACACTGAAGCTTTCTTT	CASSPSRSMNTEAFF
many	NA	TRBV20-1	TRBJ2-7	TGCAGTGCTAGGGACATCAGTTACGAGCAGTACTTC	CSARDISYEQYF
few	NA	TRBV20-1	TRBJ2-1	TGCAGTGCTAGATCCCGACGTTTAGCGGTCTCCTACAATGAGCAGTTCTTC	CSARSRRLAVSYNEQFF
NA	NA	TRBV14	TRBJ2-3	TGTGCCAGCAGCCAAGATGGGTTCGGGGTTGATACGCAGTATTTT	CASSQDGFGVDTQYF
NA	NA	TRBV12-3/TRBV12-4	TRBJ1-4	TGTGCCAGCAGCCCCTCGGCAGGGGTCGAAAAACTGTTTTTT	CASSPSAGVEKLFF
many	NA	TRBV10-3	TRBJ1-3	TGTGCCATCAGTGAGATTTTATCCGGGGCCATATATTTT	CAISEILSGAIYF
NA	TRBD2	TRBV7-8	TRBJ2-7	TGTGCCAGCAGCCCCCGGAGTAGCGGGAGTATCTACGAGCAGTACTTC	CASSPRSSGSIYEQYF